A selection of T cell receptor beta chains follows, all from one sample in a study of tumor and adjacent non-tumor tissue in lung cancer. Each CDR3 protein gets one entry after TCRdb re-called the multiplex PCR reads with MiXCR. The sample yields some 80,000 distinct CDR3 sequences, about two thirds seen once. Specimen: lung tumor tissue. The receptors originated from a woman in her 40s with non-small cell lung cancer. CDR3s include the opening cysteine and the closing phenylalanine or tryptophan. A D gene is named only where the DNA matches it firmly. The size field is filled for only some rows; it gives once, few, many or a size class.

>TRBV6-5|-|-|TRBJ1-4
CASSYRGSRGKLFF
TGTGCAAGCAGTTACCGGGGGTCCCGTGGAAAACTGTTTTTT
>TRBV6-6|-|-|TRBJ2-1
CASRRVGGHNEQFF
TGTGCCAGCAGGCGGGTTGGGGGTCACAACGAGCAGTTCTTC
>TRBV4-2|-|-|TRBJ2-2
CASSQELTGELFF
TGTGCCAGCAGCCAGGAGCTTACCGGGGAGCTGTTTTTT
>TRBV6-1|-|-|TRBJ2-7
CASSLLGSVYEQYF
TGTGCCAGCAGCCTGTTAGGGTCCGTCTACGAGCAGTACTTC
>TRBV6-5|-|-|TRBJ2-3
CVSSYSTGEGYTDTQYF
TGTGTCAGCAGTTACTCGACGGGCGAAGGTTACACAGATACGCAGTATTTT
>TRBV5-1|-|once|TRBJ2-3
CASIIEGTDTQYF
TGCGCCAGCATCATAGAGGGCACAGATACGCAGTATTTT
>TRBV12-3/TRBV12-4|TRBD1|-|TRBJ1-4
CASSFWRDGTVISTNEKLFF
TGTGCCAGCAGTTTCTGGCGTGACGGGACAGTTATATCAACTAATGAAAAACTGTTTTTT
>TRBV21-1|-|-|TRBJ1-1
CASSSQTGGGTEAFF
TGTGCCAGCAGCAGCCAAACAGGGGGCGGCACTGAAGCTTTCTTT
>TRBV11-2|-|-|TRBJ2-1
CARSETLVALYNEQFF
TGTGCCCGCAGCGAGACACTAGTTGCACTGTACAATGAGCAGTTCTTC
>TRBV12-3/TRBV12-4|TRBD1|-|TRBJ1-5
CASSFKGGIIQPQHF
TGTGCCAGCAGCTTTAAAGGGGGCATTATTCAGCCCCAGCATTTT
>TRBV19|-|-|TRBJ2-2
CASKTFDQGTGGLFF
TGTGCCAGTAAGACATTTGATCAGGGAACCGGGGGGCTGTTTTTT
>TRBV6-6|-|-|TRBJ1-4
CASCYSRGGAYHTSTNEKLFF
TGTGCCAGCTGTTACTCGAGAGGTGGCGCGTACCACACTTCAACTAATGAAAAACTGTTTTTT
>TRBV12-3/TRBV12-4|TRBD2|-|TRBJ2-1
CANAKARTSNGTEQFF
TGTGCCAACGCTAAAGCCCGGACTAGCAACGGCACTGAGCAGTTCTTC
>TRBV12-5|-|-|TRBJ1-5
CASALTGGYKQPQLF
TGTGCTAGTGCCTTGACGGGAGGGTATAAGCAGCCCCAGCTTTTT
>TRBV6-6|-|-|TRBJ2-3
CASSYKGGIADSTDTQYF
TGTGCCAGCAGTTACAAGGGGGGAATCGCAGATAGCACAGATACGCAGTATTTT
>TRBV6-1|-|-|TRBJ2-7
CASGLQNYEQYF
TGTGCCAGTGGCCTACAGAACTACGAGCAGTACTTC
>TRBV5-1|-|-|TRBJ1-6
CASSLIGRVNSPFHF
TGCGCCAGCAGCTTGATAGGCAGGGTGAATTCACCCTTCCACTTT
>TRBV11-3|-|once|TRBJ2-1
CASSWVGLYIEQFF
TGTGCCAGCAGTTGGGTGGGCCTATACATTGAGCAATTCTTC
>TRBV30|-|many|TRBJ2-1
CAWSGGGLGNEQFF
TGTGCCTGGAGTGGTGGCGGGTTGGGGAATGAGCAGTTCTTC
>TRBV6-6|TRBD2|-|TRBJ2-7
CASRGTSVRDEKYF
TGTGCCAGCAGGGGAACTAGCGTGAGAGACGAGAAGTACTTC
>TRBV11-2|-|large|TRBJ2-5
CASSLLRWGTQYF
TGTGCCAGCAGCTTGTTAAGATGGGGGACCCAGTACTTC
>TRBV29-1|TRBD2|-|TRBJ2-1
CSVGGKVGGPVGNEQFF
TGCAGCGTGGGAGGGAAAGTGGGAGGGCCCGTTGGCAATGAGCAATTCTTC
>TRBV6-1|TRBD1|-|TRBJ2-7
CASSDGLGQWANEEYF
TGTGCCAGCAGTGATGGGTTGGGACAGTGGGCGAACGAGGAGTACTTC
>TRBV11-2|-|-|TRBJ2-1
CASSLGPLVGRNKQFF
TGTGCTAGCAGCTTAGGGCCACTAGTGGGGCGCAATAAGCAGTTCTTC
>TRBV29-1|-|many|TRBJ2-3
CSVGSARTQYF
TGCAGCGTTGGGTCGGCACGGACGCAGTATTTT
>TRBV11-3|TRBD1|few|TRBJ2-3
CARKLRTGGTADTQYF
TGTGCCAGGAAACTAAGGACAGGGGGCACGGCAGATACGCAGTATTTT
>TRBV20-1|TRBD1|-|TRBJ2-4
CSASNRDRVNVIKYF
TGCAGTGCTAGTAACCGGGACAGGGTAAACGTCATTAAGTACTTC
>TRBV18|-|-|TRBJ1-4
CASSLGQGYNEKLFF
TGTGCCAGCTCACTGGGACAAGGATATAATGAAAAACTGTTTTTT
>TRBV14|-|-|TRBJ1-2
CASSQGLNYGHTF
TGTGCCAGCAGCCAAGGACTCAACTATGGCCACACCTTC
>TRBV6-1|-|-|TRBJ1-2
CASNATGPLYGYTF
TGTGCCAGCAACGCAACAGGACCGCTATATGGCTACACCTTC
>TRBV4-2|-|few|TRBJ2-1
CASSQEYQYNEQCF
TGTGCCAGTAGCCAAGAGTACCAGTACAATGAGCAGTGCTTC
>TRBV29-1|-|-|TRBJ2-3
CSVRLAANTNTQYF
TGCAGTGTGAGATTAGCGGCTAACACAAATACGCAGTATTTT
>TRBV30|TRBD1|many|TRBJ2-7
CAWDRPDRATYEQYF
TGTGCCTGGGATCGCCCTGACAGGGCCACCTACGAGCAGTACTTC
>TRBV14|-|-|TRBJ2-2
CDSSRTVRELPGELLF
TGTGACAGCAGCCGTACGGTCAGGGAATTGCCCGGGGAGCTGCTTTTT
>TRBV6-1|TRBD2|-|TRBJ2-1
CDSSEPTSGRGLYNEQFF
TGTGACAGCAGTGAGCCTACTAGCGGGCGGGGATTGTACAATGAGCAGTTCTTC
>TRBV28|-|-|TRBJ1-1
CAGIDGGNTEALF
TGTGCCGGCATCGATGGTGGGAACACTGAAGCTCTCTTT
>TRBV5-4|TRBD2|many|TRBJ2-3
CASSLSLGGGDTDTQYF
TGTGCCAGCAGCTTGTCTCTTGGCGGGGGGGACACAGATACGCAGTATTTT
>TRBV24-1|-|once|TRBJ2-3
CATSDSTTHTQYF
TGTGCCACCAGTGATTCGACAACACATACGCAGTATTTT
>TRBV5-4|-|-|TRBJ2-4
CANSPRGCSNTQYF
TGTGCCAACAGCCCGAGGGGTTGTTCGAACACTCAGTACTTC
>TRBV13|-|many|TRBJ2-7
CASSPQRGEQYF
TGTGCCAGCAGCCCTCAACGGGGGGAGCAGTACTTC
>TRBV11-2|-|-|TRBJ2-3
CASEGDVGDGDTQYF
TGTGCCAGCGAGGGGGACGTGGGGGATGGGGATACGCAGTATTTT
>TRBV4-1|-|once|TRBJ1-2
CASSQGRYRINGYTF
TGCGCCAGCAGCCAAGGTCGGTACAGGATAAATGGCTACACCTTC
>TRBV11-3|TRBD2|-|TRBJ2-1
CASSDAGLTANNEQFF
TGTGCCAGTAGCGATGCGGGACTAACGGCCAACAATGAGCAGTTCTTC